Each of the 17 T cell receptor beta chains below was sequenced from the same sample in a study of shared clonotypes between healthy human individuals. Some clones are missing from TCRdb's copy, which holds only in-frame ones; the method was immunoSEQ multiplex PCR. The sample contains more than 400,000 clones, about 96% of which appear only once. The source material was naive CD4+ T cells sorted from blood. Specified subset: CD45RA+ positively selected. The receptors were gathered from a woman aged 25 to 39 in good health.

The chain combines TRBV27 with TRBJ2-1; 11 positions agree with TRBD2. The CDR3 loop spans 17 amino acids. V gave up 7 bases and J gave up 0 bases; unmatched junction bases: 8. Per the germline V gene, CDR1 is MNHEY and CDR2 is SMNVEV (reference sequence). CDR3 protein: CASTGTSGTSSYNEQFF. DNA of the CDR3: TGTGCCAGCACGGGGACTAGCGGTACAAGCTCCTACAATGAGCAGTTCTTC.

The chain recombines TRBV7-9 with TRBJ2-4, with D perhaps matching TRBD2 (5 bases). V was cut by 5 bases and J by 0 bases, with 20 bases left in between. CDR1 is SEHNR and CDR2 is FQNEAQ in the germline V gene (reference sequence). CDR3 length equals 18 residues. The CDR3 coding sequence is TGTGCCAGCAGCCCCGACCTACTCAAGACTAAAGCCAAAAACATTCAGTACTTC. It encodes CASSPDLLKTKAKNIQYF. The full variable domain, with the rest looked up from reference TRBV7-9 and TRBJ2-4, is DTGVSQNPRHKITKRGQNVTFRCDPISEHNRLYWYRQTLGQGPEFLTYFQNEAQLEKSRLLSDRFSAERPKGSFSTLEIQRTEQGDSAMYLCASSPDLLKTKAKNIQYFGAGTRLSVL.

The chain employs TRBV6-6 and TRBJ1-5, with 7 bases lining up with TRBD1. Per the germline V gene, CDR1 is MNHNY and CDR2 is SVGAGI (reference sequence). This CDR3 contains 15 residues. The V segment lost 5 bases and the J segment 0 bases; nucleotides outside the gene matches: 4. CDR3 in amino acids: CASSADRSSNQPQHF. Here the CDR3 DNA reads TGTGCCAGCAGTGCGGACAGGAGTAGCAATCAGCCCCAGCATTTT.

The gene calls are TRBV28 and TRBJ2-7; 8 bases match TRBD1. This CDR3 has 17 residues. With V trimmed by 8 bases and J by 5 bases, 20 bases remained unmatched. Germline V gene data show CDR1 as MDHEN and CDR2 as SYDVKM. The CDR3 DNA reads as TGTGCCAGCGCCGGTAGGGACAGGTTACCTGGGATCGACGAGCAGTACTTC. Translating it yields CASAGRDRLPGIDEQYF.

There are a few counts of this clone. This chain links TRBV27 with TRBJ1-1; D is unclear. The CDR3 sequence is 13 residues long. CDR1 is MNHEY, CDR2 SMNVEV, per germline (reference sequence). The germline V and J ends were trimmed by 3 bases and 1 base, with 6 bases remaining between them. The CDR3 DNA reads TGTGCCAGCAGTTTCAGTCAGAACACTGAAGCTTTCTTT. Protein product: CASSFSQNTEAFF.

This clone was detected a few times. The rearrangement joins TRBV6-1 to TRBJ2-7, with TRBD2 as a possible D gene (5 bases). Germline lookup yields CDR1 MNHNS and CDR2 SASEGT. This CDR3 has 15 residues. The V end lost 2 bases, the J end lost 2 bases, and 13 bases lay between the germline ends. The CDR3 protein is CASSERAGLPYEQYF. The CDR3, as DNA: TGTGCCAGCAGTGAACGGGCGGGCTTGCCCTACGAGCAGTACTTC.

The V call is TRBV5-1, the J call TRBJ2-7; TRBD2 matches 10 bases. Germline CDR1 reads SGHRS; CDR2 reads YFSETQ. This CDR3 region has 16 residues. Trimming removed 1 base from V and 5 bases from J; junction bases left unmatched: 9. The CDR3 DNA reads as TGCGCCAGCAGCTTGAGGGTAGCGGGAGGACTAGACGAGCAGTACTTC. Protein sequence: CASSLRVAGGLDEQYF.

This chain uses TRBV7-8 with TRBJ1-2; D not certain. Germline V gives CDR1 SGHVS, CDR2 FQNEAQ. V was clipped by 2 bases and J by 3 bases, with 10 bases between them. The CDR3 has 14 amino acids. The CDR3 reads CASSLRVEDYGYTF. In DNA form, the CDR3 reads TGTGCCAGCAGCTTAAGGGTTGAAGACTATGGCTACACCTTC.

Note on this clone: The sample holds other DNA sequences that translate to the same CDR3. The chain employs TRBV28 and TRBJ1-3; D remains ambiguous. Germline loops: CDR1 MDHEN, CDR2 SYDVKM. This CDR3 is built from 14 residues. Trimming stripped 6 bases from V and 3 bases from J, with 12 bases between. The CDR3 nucleotides read TGTGCCAGCAGCTCGGGAGTCCTTGGAAACACCATATATTTT. It codes for CASSSGVLGNTIYF.

CDR3 amino acids: CASSLSYSPGANVLTF. The CDR3 nucleotides read TGTGCCAGCAGCCTGTCTTACAGCCCCGGGGCCAACGTCCTGACTTTC. V is TRBV5-4 and J is TRBJ2-6; D uncertain. The CDR3 covers 16 residues. Germline V CDR1 and CDR2: SGHNT, YYREEE (reference sequence). V lost 4 bases and J lost 4, with 15 bases in between.

The V and J genes are TRBV15 and TRBJ2-5; 11 bases fit TRBD2. V was pared by 5 bases and J by 4 bases, with 6 bases of the junction left unmatched. The CDR3 is 15 amino acids. The V gene's germline CDR1 is LNHNV and CDR2 YYDKDF (reference sequence). The CDR3 coding sequence is TGTGCCACCAGCGGACAAGGACTAGCGGGAGAGACCCAGTACTTC. Translating it yields CATSGQGLAGETQYF. Based on the CDR3 plus reference TRBV15 and TRBJ2-5, the full variable domain is DAMVIQNPRYQVTQFGKPVTLSCSQTLNHNVMYWYQQKSSQAPKLLFHYYDKDFNNEADTPDNFQSRRPNTSFCFLDIRSPGLGDTAMYLCATSGQGLAGETQYFGPGTRLLVL.

J is TRBJ2-7 and V is TRBV28, with D possibly matching TRBD1 (5 bases). V lost 5 bases to trimming and J lost 2 bases, with 22 bases between them. The CDR3 runs to 17 residues. In germline, CDR1 is MDHEN, CDR2 SYDVKM. CDR3 protein: CASSPTIGQGAPYEQYF. The CDR3 DNA follows: TGTGCCAGCAGTCCAACCATTGGGCAGGGTGCCCCCTACGAGCAGTACTTC.

This sequence joins TRBV6-5 and TRBJ1-2; 7 nucleotides agree with TRBD1. Germline-derived CDR1 and CDR2 are MNHEY and SVGAGI. J lost 8 bases, V lost 6 bases, and 9 bases had no gene match. CDR3 length equals 13 residues. DNA for the CDR3: TGTGCCAGCAGACGAGAGGGGGCAGGGGGCTACACCTTC. This translates into CASRREGAGGYTF.

V usage is TRBV28 and J usage is TRBJ2-7; 9 bases are a match to TRBD2. Germline V CDR1 and CDR2: MDHEN, SYDVKM. The junction had 6 bases not matched to a gene; V was cut back by 3 bases and J by 3 bases. The CDR3 length is 15 residues. The CDR3 bases are TGTGCCAGCAGTTTTTCTAGCGGGGCTTACTACGAGCAGTACTTC. This gives the protein CASSFSSGAYYEQYF. Supplemented by reference TRBV28 and TRBJ2-7, the full variable domain reads DVKVTQSSRYLVKRTGEKVFLECVQDMDHENMFWYRQDPGLGLRLIYFSYDVKMKEKGDIPEGYSVSREKKERFSLILESASTNQTSMYLCASSFSSGAYYEQYFGPGTRLTVT.

The chain uses TRBV7-3 and TRBJ2-1; D tentatively reads TRBD1 or TRBD2 (5 bases each). The V and J ends lost 8 bases and 4 bases respectively, with 18 bases between them. CDR1 SGHTA and CDR2 FQGTGA come from the germline V gene. The CDR3 length is 15 residues. CDR3 nucleotides: TGTGCCAGCTCACCAGACGGGGCAGCTTACAATGAGCAGTTCTTC. It codes for CASSPDGAAYNEQFF.

Notes on this clone: The sample contains more than one DNA sequence encoding this CDR3. The V gene is TRBV18, the J gene TRBJ1-1, with D hard to call. CDR1 is KGHSH, CDR2 LQKENI, per germline. CDR3 length: 13 amino acids. V lost 1 base to trimming and J lost 1 base, with 4 bases between them. For the CDR3, the DNA is TGTGCCAGCTCACCACAGGGGAACACTGAAGCTTTCTTT. Its translation is CASSPQGNTEAFF.

The chain carries TRBV5-1 and TRBJ2-7; 9 nucleotides align to TRBD2. This CDR3 spans 17 amino acids. CDR1 is SGHRS, CDR2 YFSETQ, per germline. Trimming removed 0 bases from V and 0 bases from J; junction bases left unmatched: 7. CDR3 in amino acids: CASSLARTSDGSYEQYF. The CDR3 DNA follows: TGCGCCAGCAGCTTGGCGAGGACTAGCGACGGCTCCTACGAGCAGTACTTC.